The 32 T cell receptor beta chains listed next were all sequenced from one sample in a study of CD8 T cells in ankylosing spondylitis. General observations from the study: Several highly homologous variants made up a TCR beta motif, and this motif appeared characteristic of ankylosing spondylitis blood.

No antigen has been assigned to these receptors. TCRdb redid the calling of the 5' RACE reads with MiXCR, one entry per CDR3 protein. Among about 540,000 distinct CDR3 sequences listed, 9.5% to 15% were seen once. The sample consisted of blood, either unsorted or a sorted T cell fraction (not recorded which). The receptors originated from a male donor with ankylosing spondylitis.

This chain connects TRBV20-1 to TRBJ1-1; D may be TRBD1 (6 bases). The germline V gene encodes CDR1 DFQATT and CDR2 SNEGSKA (reference sequence). V gave up 6 bases and J gave up 8 bases, with 16 bases separating them. The CDR3 runs 12 residues. The CDR3 DNA follows: TGCAGTGCCCGTGAGACAGGATCCGAAGCTTTCTTT. Protein product: CSARETGSEAFF.

This clonotype was detected ten times or more. The V gene is TRBV7-6, the J gene TRBJ1-1, with 9 bases fitting TRBD1. Germline V lookup: CDR1 SGHVS, CDR2 FNYEAQ. The CDR3 consists of 16 residues. V lost 5 bases and J lost 4; bases outside the gene matches: 11. The CDR3 nucleotides are TGTGCCAGCAGCCTGGGGACAGGGAGCGTCGGCACTGAAGCTTTCTTT. This translates into CASSLGTGSVGTEAFF.

This clonotype has more than one count but fewer than ten. V gene TRBV7-8 combines with J gene TRBJ1-2; unclear D gene. The CDR3 runs 14 residues. The V end lost 6 bases, the J end lost 5 bases, and 16 bases lay between the germline ends. Germline V gene lookup returns CDR1 SGHVS and CDR2 FQNEAQ. The CDR3 bases are TGTGCCAGCAGTAGCGCCGGGGTTCGGTATGGCTACACCTTC. This gives the protein CASSSAGVRYGYTF.

This chain uses TRBV15 with TRBJ2-6, with a weak D call TRBD1 (6 bases). There are 18 residues in the CDR3. V lost 4 bases and J 0 bases, leaving 16 bases between the germline ends. The V gene's germline CDR1 is LNHNV and CDR2 YYDKDF (reference sequence). Written as DNA, the CDR3 is TGTGCCACCAGCACCTCCAGGGGTTGGGGCTCTGGGGCCAACGTCCTGACTTTC. This sequence encodes CATSTSRGWGSGANVLTF.

A few counts support this clonotype. The chain has TRBV28 and TRBJ1-5; D unclear. Deletions cut 3 bases from V and 11 bases from J, with 14 bases between. Germline V gives CDR1 MDHEN, CDR2 SYDVKM. This CDR3 is built from 13 residues. The CDR3 protein is CASSLAQGWAQHF. CDR3 DNA: TGTGCCAGCAGTTTGGCCCAAGGCTGGGCCCAGCATTTT.

J is TRBJ2-7 and V is TRBV2, with a possible D match to TRBD2 (5 bases). The V end was cut by 8 bases, the J end by 7 bases, with 15 bases between. Germline lookup yields CDR1 SNHLY and CDR2 FYNNEI. This CDR3 region has 12 residues. CDR3: CASRLVASEQYV. The DNA of the CDR3 is TGTGCCAGCCGTCTAGTAGCGAGTGAGCAGTACGTC.

This sequence joins TRBV24-1 and TRBJ1-3; maybe TRBD1 (6 bases). V was shortened by 7 bases and J by 4 bases, with 10 bases between the two germline ends. Germline CDR1 is KGHDR and CDR2 is SFDVKD. This CDR3 comprises 13 residues. In DNA form, the CDR3 reads TGTGCCACCAGCTATACAGGGGGAAACACCATATATTTT. As protein: CATSYTGGNTIYF.

The rearrangement links TRBV24-1 to TRBJ2-2, with D possibly TRBD1 on 5 matching bases. V was shortened by 5 bases and J by 5 bases, with 8 bases between the two germline ends. This CDR3 comprises 13 residues. From germline, CDR1 is KGHDR and CDR2 SFDVKD. CDR3 nucleotide sequence: TGTGCCACCAGTGTGACAGAAACCGGGGAGCTGTTTTTT. Encoded protein: CATSVTETGELFF.

This clonotype was counted many times. The rearrangement joins TRBV5-1 to TRBJ2-3, with TRBD1 matching over 8 bases. The CDR3 length is 16 residues. With V trimmed by 0 bases and J by 3 bases, 6 bases remained unmatched. Germline V CDR1 and CDR2: SGHRS, YFSETQ. The CDR3 coding sequence is TGCGCCAGCAGCTTGGCCGTGGACAGGGTGACAGATACGCAGTATTTT. It codes for CASSLAVDRVTDTQYF.

This clonotype came up a few times. The V and J genes are TRBV18 and TRBJ1-3; D not resolved. The CDR3 has 15 residues. The ends were cut back, 5 bases at V and 3 bases at J, with 14 bases in the middle. Germline V lookup: CDR1 KGHSH, CDR2 LQKENI. CDR3 sequence: CASSSAVGLGNTIYF. The CDR3 DNA reads TGTGCCAGCTCATCCGCGGTAGGGCTTGGAAACACCATATATTTT.

This clonotype was seen at least ten times. The chain carries TRBV7-9 and TRBJ1-2; D unresolved. The CDR3 covers 11 residues. V lost 4 bases, J lost 5 bases, and 5 bases lay in between. Germline CDR1 and CDR2: SEHNR and FQNEAQ (reference sequence). The CDR3, as DNA: TGTGCCAGCAGCTCCATTTATGGCTACACCTTC. It translates to CASSSIYGYTF.

This clonotype occurred many times. The chain couples TRBV7-8 to TRBJ2-5; D not resolved. The CDR3 covers 15 residues. Germline V lookup: CDR1 SGHVS, CDR2 FQNEAQ. V dropped 2 bases and J dropped 1 base, with 11 bases sitting between them. For the CDR3, the DNA is TGTGCCAGCAGCTTACTAATAAGGGCCCAAGAGACCCAGTACTTC. It codes for CASSLLIRAQETQYF.

This clonotype occurred a few times. This chain connects TRBV12-3 or TRBV12-4 to TRBJ2-7, with D uncertain. There are 12 residues in the CDR3. V lost 4 bases, J lost 2 bases, and 6 bases lay in between. CDR3 nucleotides: TGTGCCAGCAGTTCCAGAGCCTACGAGCAGTACTTC. Protein: CASSSRAYEQYF.

This clonotype appeared many times. The chain combines TRBV20-1 with TRBJ2-3, with D maybe TRBD2 (6 bases). Germline CDR1 reads DFQATT; CDR2 reads SNEGSKA (reference sequence). Trimming removed 0 bases at V and 1 base at J, with 11 bases between. The CDR3 has 15 amino acids. CDR3: CSARDRRGGTDTQYF. The CDR3 coding sequence is TGCAGTGCTAGAGATCGCCGCGGGGGCACAGATACGCAGTATTTT.

This clonotype has a single count. The chain couples TRBV7-6 to TRBJ2-1; 10 bases line up with TRBD1. There are 18 residues in the CDR3. Germline V gene lookup returns CDR1 SGHVS and CDR2 FNYEAQ. V dropped 5 bases and J dropped 2; count of bases not matched to a gene: 12. The CDR3 region has the DNA TGTGCCAGCAGCCCACGGGACAGGGGCCCCGGGGCCTACAATGAGCAGTTCTTC. It yields the protein CASSPRDRGPGAYNEQFF.

The table lists this clonotype with many counts. The chain combines TRBV7-9 with TRBJ1-1; no clear D gene. The CDR3 consists of 14 residues. Trimming stripped 5 bases from V and 4 bases from J, with 14 bases between. The germline V gene encodes CDR1 SEHNR and CDR2 FQNEAQ (reference sequence). CDR3 coding DNA: TGTGCCAGCAGCCCTGGCGGGTTGGGCACTGAAGCTTTCTTT. It is translated as CASSPGGLGTEAFF.

This clonotype was seen ten or more times. The chain carries TRBV5-1 and TRBJ2-1, with 7 bases aligning to TRBD2. Germline V CDR1 and CDR2: SGHRS, YFSETQ. The V segment lost 2 bases and the J segment 9 bases; nucleotides outside the gene matches: 2. The CDR3 is made up of 12 amino acids. The CDR3 reads CASSFLAVEQFF. CDR3 nucleotide sequence: TGCGCCAGCAGCTTTCTAGCGGTTGAGCAGTTCTTC.

The chain employs TRBV7-9 and TRBJ1-2, with 9 bases identical to TRBD1. The CDR3 is 16 amino acids. V dropped 2 bases and J dropped 6; count of bases not matched to a gene: 10. Per germline, CDR1 SEHNR and CDR2 FQNEAQ (reference sequence). CDR3 DNA sequence: TGTGCCAGCAGCTTAAGTACGACAGGGGGGGTGGATGGCTACACCTTC. Protein sequence: CASSLSTTGGVDGYTF.

V and J are TRBV12-3 or TRBV12-4 and TRBJ2-1; 7 bases map to TRBD1. V lost 0 bases to trimming and J lost 9 bases; unmatched junction nucleotides: 11. This CDR3 contains 16 residues. CDR3 sequence (DNA): TGTGCCAGCAGTTTAGCCTTCGCGACAGGGCCAGCTGAGCAGTTCTTC. Amino acid sequence: CASSLAFATGPAEQFF.

This clonotype was seen a few times. V is TRBV5-6 and J is TRBJ2-7, with D tentatively TRBD1 (6 bases). The CDR3 covers 13 residues. The V gene's germline CDR1 is SGHDT and CDR2 YYEEEE. The V end was cut by 2 bases, the J end by 5 bases, with 11 bases between. CDR3 nucleotides: TGTGCCAGCAGCTTTGACAGGACCCACGAGCAGTACTTC. It specifies CASSFDRTHEQYF.

This clonotype was seen a handful of times. This sequence joins TRBV11-2 and TRBJ2-1, with TRBD2 matching over 10 bases. CDR3 length: 15 residues. Germline CDR1 and CDR2: SGHAT and FQNNGV. Trimming removed 0 bases from V and 8 bases from J; junction bases left unmatched: 4. CDR3 in amino acids: CASSLEAGGPDEQFF. The DNA for the CDR3 is TGTGCCAGCAGCTTAGAAGCGGGAGGGCCCGATGAGCAGTTCTTC.

The chain joins TRBV20-1 to TRBJ1-5; maybe TRBD1 (6 bases). The V gene's germline CDR1 is DFQATT and CDR2 SNEGSKA (reference sequence). The V end was cut by 3 bases, the J end by 5 bases, with 8 bases between. The CDR3 extends over 12 amino acids. In DNA, the CDR3 is TGCAGTGCTAGCAGGGGAGATCAGCCCCAGCATTTT. Amino acids: CSASRGDQPQHF.

In this sample, this clonotype turned up a few times. The rearrangement uses TRBV20-1 and TRBJ2-3, with 10 positions matching TRBD2. The V and J ends lost 0 bases and 5 bases, in that order; junction bases with no gene match: 2. Germline lookup yields CDR1 DFQATT and CDR2 SNEGSKA (reference sequence). The CDR3 contains 14 residues. In DNA, the CDR3 is TGCAGTGCTAGAGAGCTAGCGGGAGTAGATACGCAGTATTTT. Translating gives CSARELAGVDTQYF.

This clonotype was seen at least ten times. The chain is built from TRBV5-1 and TRBJ2-5, with D possibly being TRBD2 (5 bases). V was shortened by 4 bases and J by 3 bases, with 10 bases between the two germline ends. This CDR3 has 13 residues. Germline values: CDR1 SGHRS, CDR2 YFSETQ. The DNA for the CDR3 is TGCGCCAGCAGCAAGGACGGGAAAGAGACCCAGTACTTC. As protein: CASSKDGKETQYF.

CDR3 region: CASSLTGTLSYEQYF. The CDR3 nucleotides are TGTGCCAGCAGCTTAACAGGGACTCTCTCCTACGAGCAGTACTTC. V gene TRBV13 combines with J gene TRBJ2-7, with D tentatively TRBD1 or TRBD2 (6 bases each). The CDR3 has 15 residues. Germline values: CDR1 PRHDT, CDR2 FYEKMQ (reference sequence). Trimming cost V 2 bases and J 0 bases, with 11 bases left between them.

This clonotype was found many times. This chain uses TRBV20-1 with TRBJ1-5; possible D gene TRBD1, 6 bases. The CDR3 spans 13 residues. V lost 4 bases and J 2 bases, leaving 9 bases between the germline ends. From germline, CDR1 is DFQATT and CDR2 SNEGSKA (reference sequence). The CDR3 DNA reads as TGCAGTGCTACTTCAGGGGGCAATCAGCCCCAGCATTTT. Its translation: CSATSGGNQPQHF.

This clonotype occurred many times. The chain links TRBV6-4 to TRBJ2-3; TRBD1 agrees at 10 bases. Trimming took 0 bases from V and 4 from J; bases not matched to a gene: 4. CDR1 and CDR2 (germline): MRHNA, SNTAGT. The CDR3 contains 16 residues. The CDR3 reads CASSDSPGTGADTQYF. The CDR3 nucleotides read TGTGCCAGCAGTGACTCGCCCGGGACAGGGGCAGATACGCAGTATTTT.

J is TRBJ2-5 and V is TRBV20-1, with a weak D call TRBD2 (5 bases). Germline CDR1 and CDR2: DFQATT and SNEGSKA (reference sequence). The CDR3 is 13 residues long. The germline V and J ends were trimmed by 3 bases and 9 bases, with 17 bases remaining between them. The DNA of the CDR3 is TGCAGTGCTAGGGGGAGCGGAAGGGCGGCCCAGTACTTC. This encodes CSARGSGRAAQYF.

This clonotype was seen more than once but under ten times. This sequence joins TRBV20-1 and TRBJ2-3; 10 positions agree with TRBD2. CDR1 is DFQATT, CDR2 SNEGSKA, per germline (reference sequence). With V trimmed by 1 base and J by 6 bases, 10 bases remained unmatched. This CDR3 has 16 residues. The CDR3 DNA follows: TGCAGTGCTAGAGCGGGGCTAGCGGGAGCGGAGGATACGCAGTATTTT. This codes for CSARAGLAGAEDTQYF.

A few counts support this clonotype. The chain joins TRBV3-1 to TRBJ2-1; 9 positions agree with TRBD2. V shed 7 bases and J 2 bases; nucleotides not matched to a gene: 12. Germline values: CDR1 LGHDT, CDR2 YNNKEL (reference sequence). The CDR3 length is 17 residues. CDR3 protein: CASTPEAGGFPYNEQFF. As DNA, the CDR3 is TGTGCCAGCACCCCCGAGGCGGGAGGGTTCCCCTACAATGAGCAGTTCTTC.

The V gene is TRBV13, the J gene TRBJ2-1; 9 nucleotides match TRBD1. This CDR3 region has 15 residues. CDR1 PRHDT and CDR2 FYEKMQ come from the germline V gene (reference sequence). The V segment lost 5 bases and the J segment 6 bases; nucleotides outside the gene matches: 8. The CDR3 region has the DNA TGTGCCAGCAGCCCCGGACAGGGGTCGAGCAATGAGCAGTTCTTC. It specifies CASSPGQGSSNEQFF.

This clonotype was counted at least ten times. The chain uses TRBV3-1 and TRBJ2-1, with 7 bases that match TRBD2. Germline V gene data show CDR1 as LGHDT and CDR2 as YNNKEL (reference sequence). The CDR3 loop spans 15 amino acids. Trimming cost V 4 bases and J 1 base; bases outside gene matches: 4. The CDR3 DNA follows: TGTGCCAGCAGCCCCGGACTAGTTTCCTACAATGAGCAGTTCTTC. Protein: CASSPGLVSYNEQFF.